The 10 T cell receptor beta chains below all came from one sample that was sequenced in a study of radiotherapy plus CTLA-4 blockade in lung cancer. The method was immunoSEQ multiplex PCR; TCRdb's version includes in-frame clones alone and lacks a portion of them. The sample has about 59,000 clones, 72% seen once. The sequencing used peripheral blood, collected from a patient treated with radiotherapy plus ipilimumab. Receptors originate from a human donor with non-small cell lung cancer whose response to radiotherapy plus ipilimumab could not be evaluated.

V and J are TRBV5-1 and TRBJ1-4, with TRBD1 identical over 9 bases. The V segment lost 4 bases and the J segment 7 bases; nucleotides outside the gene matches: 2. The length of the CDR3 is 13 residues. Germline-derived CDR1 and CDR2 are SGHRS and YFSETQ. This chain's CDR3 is CASSADRGEKLFF. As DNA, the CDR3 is TGCGCCAGCAGCGCGGACAGGGGTGAAAAACTGTTTTTT.

CDR3 protein: CASSRDRGEIDTQYF. Written as DNA, the CDR3 is TGTGCCAGCAGTAGGGACAGGGGGGAAATTGATACGCAGTATTTT. V and J are TRBV6-6 and TRBJ2-3; TRBD1 agrees at 11 bases. The germline CDR1 and CDR2 sequences are MNHNY and SVGAGI (reference sequence). Trimming at V came to 5 bases and at J to 6 bases, leaving 7 bases not matched to a gene. The CDR3 sequence is 15 residues long.

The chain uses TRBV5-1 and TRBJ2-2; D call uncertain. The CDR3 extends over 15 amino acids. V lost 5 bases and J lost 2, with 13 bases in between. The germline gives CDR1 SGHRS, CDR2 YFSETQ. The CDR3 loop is CASSFSGLNTGELFF. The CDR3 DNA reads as TGCGCCAGCAGTTTCTCGGGTCTCAACACCGGGGAGCTGTTTTTT.

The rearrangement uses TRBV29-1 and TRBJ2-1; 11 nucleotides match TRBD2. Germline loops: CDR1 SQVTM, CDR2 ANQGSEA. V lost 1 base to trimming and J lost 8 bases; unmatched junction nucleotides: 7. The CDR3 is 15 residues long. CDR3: CSVEATSGSPYEQFF. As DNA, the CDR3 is TGCAGCGTTGAAGCCACTAGCGGGAGTCCGTATGAGCAGTTCTTC.

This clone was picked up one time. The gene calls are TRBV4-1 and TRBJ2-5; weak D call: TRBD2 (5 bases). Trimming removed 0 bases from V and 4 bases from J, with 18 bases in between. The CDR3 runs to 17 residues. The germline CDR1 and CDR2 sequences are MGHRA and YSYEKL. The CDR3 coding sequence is TGCGCCAGCAGCCAAGACGCCTCTGGCGGGTGGCGAGAGACCCAGTACTTC. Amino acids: CASSQDASGGWRETQYF.

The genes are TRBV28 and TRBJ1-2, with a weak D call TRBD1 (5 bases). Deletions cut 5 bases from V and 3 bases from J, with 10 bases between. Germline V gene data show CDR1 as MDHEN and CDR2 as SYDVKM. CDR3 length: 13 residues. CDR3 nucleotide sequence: TGTGCCAGCAGTATTGGGGGGGACTATGGCTACACCTTC. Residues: CASSIGGDYGYTF.

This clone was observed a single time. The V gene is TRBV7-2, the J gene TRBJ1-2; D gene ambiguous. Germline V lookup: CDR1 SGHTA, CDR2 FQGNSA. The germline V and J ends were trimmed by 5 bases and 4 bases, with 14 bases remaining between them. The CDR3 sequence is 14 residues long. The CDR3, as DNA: TGTGCCAGCAGCATTATCACGGGGATCTATGGCTACACCTTC. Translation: CASSIITGIYGYTF.

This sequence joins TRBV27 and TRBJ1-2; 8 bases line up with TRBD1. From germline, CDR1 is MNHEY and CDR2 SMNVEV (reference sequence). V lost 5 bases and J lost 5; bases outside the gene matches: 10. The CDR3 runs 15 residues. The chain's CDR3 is CASSISGQAGYGYTF. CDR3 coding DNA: TGTGCCAGCAGTATCTCGGGACAGGCGGGGTATGGCTACACCTTC.

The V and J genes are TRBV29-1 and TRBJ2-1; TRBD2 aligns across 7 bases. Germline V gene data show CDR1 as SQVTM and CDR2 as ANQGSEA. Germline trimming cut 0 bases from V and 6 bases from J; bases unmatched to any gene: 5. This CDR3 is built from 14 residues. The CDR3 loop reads CSVEDMRGFNEQFF. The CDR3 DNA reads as TGCAGCGTTGAAGACATGCGGGGGTTCAATGAGCAGTTCTTC.

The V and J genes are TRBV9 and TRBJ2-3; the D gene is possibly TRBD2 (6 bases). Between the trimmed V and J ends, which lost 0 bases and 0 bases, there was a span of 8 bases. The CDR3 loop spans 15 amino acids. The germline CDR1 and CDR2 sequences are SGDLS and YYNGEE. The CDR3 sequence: CASSVASGSTDTQYF. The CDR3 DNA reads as TGTGCCAGCAGCGTAGCAAGCGGGAGCACAGATACGCAGTATTTT.